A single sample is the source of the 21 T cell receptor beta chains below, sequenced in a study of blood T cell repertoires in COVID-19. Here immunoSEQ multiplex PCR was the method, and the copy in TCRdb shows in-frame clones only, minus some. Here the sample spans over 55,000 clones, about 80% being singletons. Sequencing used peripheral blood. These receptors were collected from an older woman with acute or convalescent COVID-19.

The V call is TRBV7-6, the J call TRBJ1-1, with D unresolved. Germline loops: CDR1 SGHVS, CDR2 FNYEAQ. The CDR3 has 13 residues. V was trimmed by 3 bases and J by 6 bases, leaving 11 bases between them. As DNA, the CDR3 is TGTGCCAGCAGCTTGTTTAGTCGCGCTGAAGCTTTCTTT. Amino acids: CASSLFSRAEAFF.

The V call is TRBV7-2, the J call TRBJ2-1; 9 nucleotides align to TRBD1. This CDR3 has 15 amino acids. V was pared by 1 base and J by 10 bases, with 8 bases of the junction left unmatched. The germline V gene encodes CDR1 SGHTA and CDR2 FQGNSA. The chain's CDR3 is CASSLEGTGLSEQFF. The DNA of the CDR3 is TGTGCCAGCAGCTTAGAGGGGACAGGGTTGTCGGAGCAGTTCTTC.

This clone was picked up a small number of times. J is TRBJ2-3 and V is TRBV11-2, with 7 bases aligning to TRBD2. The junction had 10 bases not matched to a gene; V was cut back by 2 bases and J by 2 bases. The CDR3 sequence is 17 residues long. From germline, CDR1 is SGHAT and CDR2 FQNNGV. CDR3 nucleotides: TGTGCCAGCAGCTTAAGGTTTCAAGCGGGGAACACAGATACGCAGTATTTT. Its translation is CASSLRFQAGNTDTQYF.

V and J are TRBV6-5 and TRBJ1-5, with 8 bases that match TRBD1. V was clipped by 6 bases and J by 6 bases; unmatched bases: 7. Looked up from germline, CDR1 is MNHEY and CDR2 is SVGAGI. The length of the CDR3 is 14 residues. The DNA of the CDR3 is TGTGCCAGCAGCCGGACAGGGAGAGGTCAGCCCCAGCATTTT. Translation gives CASSRTGRGQPQHF.

The CDR3 sequence: CATSRDLETPHYEQYF. The DNA of the CDR3 is TGTGCCACCAGCAGAGATCTGGAGACTCCCCACTACGAGCAGTACTTC. The chain carries TRBV15 and TRBJ2-7; D is unclear. CDR1 LNHNV and CDR2 YYDKDF come from the germline V gene (reference sequence). V was cut by 0 bases and J by 3 bases, with 15 bases left in between. The CDR3 loop spans 16 amino acids.

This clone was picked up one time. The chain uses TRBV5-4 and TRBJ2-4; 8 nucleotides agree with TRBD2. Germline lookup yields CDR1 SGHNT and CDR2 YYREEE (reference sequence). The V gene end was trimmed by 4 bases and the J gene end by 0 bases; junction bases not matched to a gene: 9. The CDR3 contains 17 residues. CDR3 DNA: TGTGCCAGCAGCCCGGGGGGGGAAAAACTAGCCAAAAACATTCAGTACTTC. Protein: CASSPGGEKLAKNIQYF.

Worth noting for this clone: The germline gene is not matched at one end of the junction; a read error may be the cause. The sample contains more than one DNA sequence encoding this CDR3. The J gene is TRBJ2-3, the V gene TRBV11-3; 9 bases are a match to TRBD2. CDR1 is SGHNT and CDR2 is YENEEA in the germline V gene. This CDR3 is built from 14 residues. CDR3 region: CASTAGGATDTQYF. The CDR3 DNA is TGTGCCAGCACCGCGGGGGGGGCGACAGATACGCAATATTTT.

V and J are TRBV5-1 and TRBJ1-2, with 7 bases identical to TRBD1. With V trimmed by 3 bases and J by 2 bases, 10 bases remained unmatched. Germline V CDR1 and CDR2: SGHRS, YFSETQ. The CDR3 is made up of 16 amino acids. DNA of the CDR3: TGCGCCAGCAGCTGGGTCGGTGGGACAGTCAACTATGGCTACACCTTC. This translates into CASSWVGGTVNYGYTF.

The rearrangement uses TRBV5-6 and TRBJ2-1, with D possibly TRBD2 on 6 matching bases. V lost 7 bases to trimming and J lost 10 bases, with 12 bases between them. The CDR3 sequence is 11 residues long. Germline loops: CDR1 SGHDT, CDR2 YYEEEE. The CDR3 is CASSEGQEQFF. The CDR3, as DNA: TGTGCCAGCTCGGAGGGTCAGGAGCAGTTCTTC.

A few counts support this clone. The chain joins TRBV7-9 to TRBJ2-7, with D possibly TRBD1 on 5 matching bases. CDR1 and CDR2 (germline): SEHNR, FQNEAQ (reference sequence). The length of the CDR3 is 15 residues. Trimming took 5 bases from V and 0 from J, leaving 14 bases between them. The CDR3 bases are TGTGCCAGCAGCCCGGGCGGACATCTCTCCTACGAGCAGTACTTC. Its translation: CASSPGGHLSYEQYF.

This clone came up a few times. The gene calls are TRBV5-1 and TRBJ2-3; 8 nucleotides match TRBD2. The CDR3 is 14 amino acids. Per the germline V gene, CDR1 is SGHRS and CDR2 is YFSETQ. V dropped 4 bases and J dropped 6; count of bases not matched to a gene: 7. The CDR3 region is CASSPGPGGDTQYF. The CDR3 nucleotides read TGCGCCAGCAGCCCCGGACCGGGGGGGGATACGCAGTATTTT.

The CDR3 loop reads CASSQDNQYGQPQHF. The CDR3 DNA follows: TGCGCCAGCAGCCAGGACAACCAGTATGGTCAGCCCCAGCATTTT. The V gene is TRBV4-3, the J gene TRBJ1-5; possibly TRBD1 for D (5 bases). This CDR3 region has 15 residues. V was shortened by 3 bases and J by 6 bases, with 15 bases between the two germline ends. CDR1 is LGHNA, CDR2 YSLEER, per germline.

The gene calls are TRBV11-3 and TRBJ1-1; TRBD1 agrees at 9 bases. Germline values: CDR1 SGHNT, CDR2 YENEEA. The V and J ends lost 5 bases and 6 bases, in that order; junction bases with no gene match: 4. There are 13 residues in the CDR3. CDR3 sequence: CASSHRQGAEAFF. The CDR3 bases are TGTGCCAGCAGCCACAGACAGGGGGCTGAAGCTTTCTTT.

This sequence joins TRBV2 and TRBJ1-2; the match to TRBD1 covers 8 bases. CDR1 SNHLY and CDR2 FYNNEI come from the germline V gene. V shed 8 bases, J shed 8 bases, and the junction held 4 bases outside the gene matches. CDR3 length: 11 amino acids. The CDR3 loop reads CASGTGGGYTF. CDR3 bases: TGTGCCAGCGGGACAGGCGGCGGCTACACCTTC.

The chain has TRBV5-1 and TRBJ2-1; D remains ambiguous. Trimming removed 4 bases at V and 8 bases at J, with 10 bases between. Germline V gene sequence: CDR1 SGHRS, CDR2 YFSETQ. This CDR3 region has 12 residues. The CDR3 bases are TGCGCCAGCAGCGATAGTGGGCATGAGCAGTTCTTC. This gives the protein CASSDSGHEQFF.

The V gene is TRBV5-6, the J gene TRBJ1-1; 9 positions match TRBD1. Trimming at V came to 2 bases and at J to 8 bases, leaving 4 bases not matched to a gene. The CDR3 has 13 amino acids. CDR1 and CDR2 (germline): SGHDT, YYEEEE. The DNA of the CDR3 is TGTGCCAGCAGCTTCCGGGACAGGGAAGAAGCTTTCTTT. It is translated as CASSFRDREEAFF.

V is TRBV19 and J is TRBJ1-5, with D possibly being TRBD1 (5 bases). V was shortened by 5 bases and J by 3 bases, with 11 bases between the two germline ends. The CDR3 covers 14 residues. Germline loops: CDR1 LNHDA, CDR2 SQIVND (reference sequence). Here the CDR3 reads CASSPGGVNQPQHF. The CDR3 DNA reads TGTGCCAGTAGTCCGGGGGGAGTCAATCAGCCCCAGCATTTT.

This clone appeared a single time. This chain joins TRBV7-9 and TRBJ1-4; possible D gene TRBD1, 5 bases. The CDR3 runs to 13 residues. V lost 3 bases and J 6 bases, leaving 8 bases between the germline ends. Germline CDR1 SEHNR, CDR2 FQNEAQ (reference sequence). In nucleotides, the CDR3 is TGTGCCAGCAGCTTGGGGCCCGATGAAAAACTGTTTTTT. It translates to CASSLGPDEKLFF.

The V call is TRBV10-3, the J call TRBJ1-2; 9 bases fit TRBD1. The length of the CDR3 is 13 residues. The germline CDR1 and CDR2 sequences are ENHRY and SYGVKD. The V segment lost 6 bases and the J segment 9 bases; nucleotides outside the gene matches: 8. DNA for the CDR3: TGTGCCATCAGCTTCCGGGACAGGGCGAGCTACACCTTC. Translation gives CAISFRDRASYTF.

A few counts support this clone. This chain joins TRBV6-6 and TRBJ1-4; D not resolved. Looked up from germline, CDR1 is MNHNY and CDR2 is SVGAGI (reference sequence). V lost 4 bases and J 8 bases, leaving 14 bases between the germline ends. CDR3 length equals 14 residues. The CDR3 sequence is CASSSIGFGEKLFF. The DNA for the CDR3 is TGTGCCAGCAGTTCAATCGGGTTTGGGGAAAAACTGTTTTTT.

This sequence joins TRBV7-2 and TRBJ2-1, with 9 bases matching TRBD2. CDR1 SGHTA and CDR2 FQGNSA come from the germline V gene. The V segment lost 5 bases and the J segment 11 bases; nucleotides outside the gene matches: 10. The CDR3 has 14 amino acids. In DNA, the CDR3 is TGTGCCAGCAGCACCTCTAGCGGGGAAACTAAGCAGTTCTTC. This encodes CASSTSSGETKQFF.